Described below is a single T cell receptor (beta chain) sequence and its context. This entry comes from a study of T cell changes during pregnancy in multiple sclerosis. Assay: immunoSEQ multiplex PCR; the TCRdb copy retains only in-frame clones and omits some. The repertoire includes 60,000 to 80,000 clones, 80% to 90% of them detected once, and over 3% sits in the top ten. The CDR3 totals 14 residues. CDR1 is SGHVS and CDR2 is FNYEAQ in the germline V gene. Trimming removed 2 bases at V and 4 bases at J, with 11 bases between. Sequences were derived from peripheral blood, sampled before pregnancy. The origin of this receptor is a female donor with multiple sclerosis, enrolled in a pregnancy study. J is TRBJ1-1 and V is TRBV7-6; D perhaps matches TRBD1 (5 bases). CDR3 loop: CASSLWGSPTEAFF. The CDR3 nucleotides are TGTGCCAGCAGCTTATGGGGCAGCCCCACTGAAGCTTTCTTT.